This T cell receptor (beta chain) was obtained from a study of cytomegalovirus exposure and HLA in healthy donors. Study observations and caveats: It was reported that TCR beta sequences correctly inferred the HLA-A and HLA-B alleles for most subjects.

The primer mix had 60 Vbeta and 13 Jbeta primers. The table came from immunoSEQ multiplex PCR; TCRdb's copy has only in-frame clones and leaves some out. The sample records about 160,000 clones, about 76% being singletons. Unmatched junction bases numbered 3, after V lost 4 bases and J lost 2 bases. The CDR3 covers 14 residues. Germline-derived CDR1 and CDR2 are SGHAT and FQNNGV. Comment on this clone: Its antigen is as yet unknown.

Sequencing input: PBMCs. The clonotype was recovered from a female donor in good health and CMV-seronegative. The J gene is TRBJ2-3, the V gene TRBV11-2, with TRBD2 identical over 7 bases. The CDR3 DNA sequence: TGTGCCAGCAGCTCGGGACTACTCACAGATACGCAGTATTTT. Residues: CASSSGLLTDTQYF.